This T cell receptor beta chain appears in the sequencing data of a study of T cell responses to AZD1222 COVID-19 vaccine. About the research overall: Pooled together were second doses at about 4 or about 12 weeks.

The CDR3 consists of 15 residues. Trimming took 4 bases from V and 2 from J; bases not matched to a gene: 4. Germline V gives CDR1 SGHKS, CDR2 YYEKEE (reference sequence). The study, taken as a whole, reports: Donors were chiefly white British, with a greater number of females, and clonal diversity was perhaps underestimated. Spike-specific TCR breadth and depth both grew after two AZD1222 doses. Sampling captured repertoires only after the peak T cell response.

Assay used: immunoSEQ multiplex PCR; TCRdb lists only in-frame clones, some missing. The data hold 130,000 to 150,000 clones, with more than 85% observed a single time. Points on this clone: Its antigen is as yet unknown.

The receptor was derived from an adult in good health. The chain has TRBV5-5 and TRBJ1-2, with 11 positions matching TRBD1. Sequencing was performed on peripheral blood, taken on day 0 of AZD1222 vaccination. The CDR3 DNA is TGTGCCAGCAGCCGCCGGACAGGGGGCAACTATGGCTACACCTTC. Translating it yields CASSRRTGGNYGYTF.